One sample yielded the 9 T cell receptor beta chains listed below, sequenced in a study of response to subunit inactivated influenza vaccine. TCRdb processed the RT-PCR reads anew with MiXCR; each CDR3 protein has one entry. The table lists about 300,000 distinct CDR3 sequences, around 20% of them singletons. Source: PBMCs from blood, taken 21 months after vaccination. These receptors were collected from a man aged 45 to 70 who received an inactivated influenza vaccine.

The rearrangement uses TRBV4-2 and TRBJ2-7; D uncertain. V dropped 3 bases and J dropped 0 bases, with 21 bases sitting between them. Germline CDR1 LGHNA, CDR2 YNFKEQ. This CDR3 is built from 18 residues. DNA of the CDR3: TGTGCCAGCAGCCAGATAGCCGCGATAACTTACAGCTCCTACGAGCAGTACTTC. This sequence encodes CASSQIAAITYSSYEQYF.

This clonotype was observed a handful of times. The CDR3 coding sequence is TGTGCCAGCAGTTTAAGTGTTAGCGGGGGGCAAGAGACCCAGTACTTC. Protein product: CASSLSVSGGQETQYF. The genes are TRBV12-3 or TRBV12-4 and TRBJ2-5; TRBD2 matches 10 bases. This CDR3 contains 16 residues. Germline trimming cut 2 bases from V and 2 bases from J; bases unmatched to any gene: 5.

This clonotype has a handful of counts. V gene TRBV29-1 combines with J gene TRBJ1-1; no clear D gene. The V gene's germline CDR1 is SQVTM and CDR2 ANQGSEA. V was clipped by 7 bases and J by 0 bases, with 15 bases between them. The CDR3 spans 14 residues. CDR3 DNA sequence: TGCAGCGCTGGCGAAACGGGGTTGAACACTGAAGCTTTCTTT. Translation gives CSAGETGLNTEAFF.

The chain links TRBV7-2 to TRBJ1-1; D is undetermined. With 5 bases removed from V and 0 bases from J, the gap between germline ends came to 7 bases. The CDR3 has 13 residues. Germline CDR1 reads SGHTA; CDR2 reads FQGNSA. In DNA form, the CDR3 reads TGTGCCAGCAGCCAACATATGAACACTGAAGCTTTCTTT. This encodes CASSQHMNTEAFF.

This clonotype was found a few times. The chain joins TRBV7-9 to TRBJ1-2, with TRBD1 matching 7 bases. The ends lost 10 bases at V and 6 bases at J; junction bases unmatched: 11. This CDR3 comprises 13 residues. Germline CDR1 is SEHNR and CDR2 is FQNEAQ (reference sequence). This CDR3 is CATGTAGFNGYTF. The DNA for the CDR3 is TGTGCCACCGGGACAGCGGGGTTCAATGGCTACACCTTC. The variable domain in full, with the rest retrieved from reference TRBV7-9 and TRBJ1-2, is DTGVSQNPRHKITKRGQNVTFRCDPISEHNRLYWYRQTLGQGPEFLTYFQNEAQLEKSRLLSDRFSAERPKGSFSTLEIQRTEQGDSAMYLCATGTAGFNGYTFGSGTRLTVV.

This clonotype was seen at least ten times. The CDR3 protein is CASSLDLVGTANSPLHF. In nucleotides, the CDR3 is TGTGCCAGCAGCTTAGATTTAGTAGGGACAGCGAATTCACCCCTCCACTTT. This chain links TRBV11-2 with TRBJ1-6, with 7 bases lining up with TRBD1. CDR3 length equals 17 residues. The junction had 9 bases not matched to a gene; V was cut back by 0 bases and J by 7 bases. Germline V gene lookup returns CDR1 SGHAT and CDR2 FQNNGV.

Concerning this clonotype itself: A much more abundant neighbour one base away suggests this may be a read error. This chain connects TRBV12-3 or TRBV12-4 to TRBJ1-1; D might be TRBD1 (5 bases). The CDR3 consists of 13 residues. Between the trimmed V and J ends, which lost 5 bases and 4 bases, there was a span of 11 bases. In DNA, the CDR3 is TGTGCCAGCAGTCCCATGGGGGGCACTGAAGCTTTCTTT. This sequence encodes CASSPMGGTEAFF.

J is TRBJ2-3 and V is TRBV5-1; 15 positions match TRBD2. V lost 4 bases to trimming and J lost 1 base; unmatched junction nucleotides: 13. The CDR3 sequence is 20 residues long. From germline, CDR1 is SGHRS and CDR2 YFSETQ. In DNA form, the CDR3 reads TGCGCCAGCAGCCCCGGACTAGCGGGGGGGCTGTATAAACGCACAGATACGCAGTATTTT. Its translation: CASSPGLAGGLYKRTDTQYF.

J is TRBJ1-2 and V is TRBV7-9, with D hard to call. Between the trimmed V and J ends, which lost 1 base and 10 bases, there was a span of 16 bases. The CDR3 is 14 residues long. Germline V gives CDR1 SEHNR, CDR2 FQNEAQ (reference sequence). CDR3 coding DNA: TGTGCCAGCAGCTTAGGGCAGAGAGGGATGGTCTACACCTTC. Its translation is CASSLGQRGMVYTF.